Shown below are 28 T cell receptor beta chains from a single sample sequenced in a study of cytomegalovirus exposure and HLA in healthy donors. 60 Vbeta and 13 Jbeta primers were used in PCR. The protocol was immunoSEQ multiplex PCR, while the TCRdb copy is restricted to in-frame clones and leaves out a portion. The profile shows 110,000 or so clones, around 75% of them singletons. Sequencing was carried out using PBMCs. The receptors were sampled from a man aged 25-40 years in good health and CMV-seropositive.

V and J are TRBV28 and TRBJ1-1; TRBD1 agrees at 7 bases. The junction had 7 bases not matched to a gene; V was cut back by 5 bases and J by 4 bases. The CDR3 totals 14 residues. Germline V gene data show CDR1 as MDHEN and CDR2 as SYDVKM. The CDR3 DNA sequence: TGTGCCAGCAGTCACGACAGGGTAGGCACTGAAGCTTTCTTT. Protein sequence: CASSHDRVGTEAFF.

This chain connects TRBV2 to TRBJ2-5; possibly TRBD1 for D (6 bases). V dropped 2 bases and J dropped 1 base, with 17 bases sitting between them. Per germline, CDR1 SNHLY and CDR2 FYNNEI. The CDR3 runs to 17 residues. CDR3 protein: CASSESVVGRGQETQYF. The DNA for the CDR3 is TGTGCCAGCAGTGAATCCGTGGTAGGCAGGGGCCAAGAGACCCAGTACTTC. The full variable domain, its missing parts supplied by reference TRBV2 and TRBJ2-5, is EPEVTQTPSHQVTQMGQEVILRCVPISNHLYFYWYRQILGQKVEFLVSFYNNEISEKSEIFDDQFSVERPDGSNFTLKIRSTKLEDSAMYFCASSESVVGRGQETQYFGPGTRLLVL.

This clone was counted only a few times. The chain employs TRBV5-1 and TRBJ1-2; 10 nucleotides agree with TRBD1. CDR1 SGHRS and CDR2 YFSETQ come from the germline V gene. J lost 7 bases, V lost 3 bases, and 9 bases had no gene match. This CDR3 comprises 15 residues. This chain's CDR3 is CASSSRTGTGAGYTF. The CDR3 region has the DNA TGCGCCAGCAGCTCGCGCACCGGGACAGGGGCTGGCTACACCTTC. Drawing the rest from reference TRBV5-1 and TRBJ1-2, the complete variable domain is KAGVTQTPRYLIKTRGQQVTLSCSPISGHRSVSWYQQTPGQGLQFLFEYFSETQRNKGNFPGRFSGRQFSNSRSEMNVSTLELGDSALYLCASSSRTGTGAGYTFGSGTRLTVV.

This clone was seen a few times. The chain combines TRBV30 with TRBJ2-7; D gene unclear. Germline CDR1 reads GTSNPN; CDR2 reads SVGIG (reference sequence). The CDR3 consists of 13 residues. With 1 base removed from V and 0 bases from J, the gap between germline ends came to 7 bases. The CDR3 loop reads CAWSGQDSYEQYF. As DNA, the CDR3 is TGTGCCTGGAGTGGGCAGGACTCCTACGAGCAGTACTTC.

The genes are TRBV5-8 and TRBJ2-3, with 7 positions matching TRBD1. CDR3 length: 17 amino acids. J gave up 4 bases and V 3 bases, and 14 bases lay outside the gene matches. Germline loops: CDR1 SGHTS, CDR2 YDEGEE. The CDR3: CASSSVLTGVSADTQYF. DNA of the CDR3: TGTGCCAGCAGCTCGGTGCTCACAGGGGTTAGCGCAGATACGCAGTATTTT.

CDR3 DNA: TGTGCCAGCAACCCGCGAGCTAGCGGGGATACGCAGTATTTT. Its protein product is CASNPRASGDTQYF. This chain uses TRBV7-2 with TRBJ2-3, with TRBD2 matching over 8 bases. The junction had 9 bases not matched to a gene; V was cut back by 7 bases and J by 6 bases. Germline V gene data show CDR1 as SGHTA and CDR2 as FQGNSA. This CDR3 is 14 amino acids long.

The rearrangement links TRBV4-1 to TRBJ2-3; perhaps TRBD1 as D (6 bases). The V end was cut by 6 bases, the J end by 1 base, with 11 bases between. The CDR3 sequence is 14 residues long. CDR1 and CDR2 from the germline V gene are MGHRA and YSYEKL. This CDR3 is CASSHRDGTDTQYF. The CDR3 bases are TGCGCCAGCAGTCACAGGGACGGCACAGATACGCAGTATTTT.

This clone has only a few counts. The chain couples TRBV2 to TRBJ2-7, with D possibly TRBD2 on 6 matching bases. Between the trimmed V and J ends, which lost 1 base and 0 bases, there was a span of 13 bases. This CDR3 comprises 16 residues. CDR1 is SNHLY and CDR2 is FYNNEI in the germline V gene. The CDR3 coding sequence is TGTGCCAGCAGTGAAGTTGGGGCGGGGCCCTCCTACGAGCAGTACTTC. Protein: CASSEVGAGPSYEQYF.

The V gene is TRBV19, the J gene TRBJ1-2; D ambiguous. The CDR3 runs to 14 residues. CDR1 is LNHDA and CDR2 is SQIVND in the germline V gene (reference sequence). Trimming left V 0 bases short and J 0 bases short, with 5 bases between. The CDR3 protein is CASSIEQTNYGYTF. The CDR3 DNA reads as TGTGCCAGTAGTATAGAACAGACTAACTATGGCTACACCTTC.

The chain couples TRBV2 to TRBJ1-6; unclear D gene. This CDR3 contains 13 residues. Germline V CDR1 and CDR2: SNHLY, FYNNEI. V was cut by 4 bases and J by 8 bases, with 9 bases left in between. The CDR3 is CASSVLGDSPLHF. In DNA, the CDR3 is TGTGCCAGCAGTGTTCTCGGGGATTCACCCCTCCACTTT.

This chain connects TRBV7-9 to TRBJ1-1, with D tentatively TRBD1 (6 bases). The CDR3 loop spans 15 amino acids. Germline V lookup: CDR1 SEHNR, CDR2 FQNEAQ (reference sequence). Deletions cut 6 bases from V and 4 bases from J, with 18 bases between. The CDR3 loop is CASSPRGPGATEAFF. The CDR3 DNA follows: TGTGCCAGCAGTCCGCGGGGGCCAGGAGCCACTGAAGCTTTCTTT.

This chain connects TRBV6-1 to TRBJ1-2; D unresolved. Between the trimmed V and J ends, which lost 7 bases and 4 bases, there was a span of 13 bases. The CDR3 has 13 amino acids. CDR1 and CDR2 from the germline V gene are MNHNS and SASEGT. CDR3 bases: TGTGCCAGCAAACAAGGAGTAGGCTATGGCTACACCTTC. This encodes CASKQGVGYGYTF.

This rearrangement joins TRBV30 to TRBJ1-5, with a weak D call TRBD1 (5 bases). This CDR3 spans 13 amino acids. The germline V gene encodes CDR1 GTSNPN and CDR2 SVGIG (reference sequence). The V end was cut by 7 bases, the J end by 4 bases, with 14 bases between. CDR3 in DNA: TGTGCCTCTGGGGCAGGGCCTAATCAGCCCCAGCATTTT. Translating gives CASGAGPNQPQHF.

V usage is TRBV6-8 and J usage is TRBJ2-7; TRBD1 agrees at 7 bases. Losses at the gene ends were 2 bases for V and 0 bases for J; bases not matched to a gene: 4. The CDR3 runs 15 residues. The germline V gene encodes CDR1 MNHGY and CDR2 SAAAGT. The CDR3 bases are TGTGCCAGCAGTTACCCACAGGGGCACTCCTACGAGCAGTACTTC. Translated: CASSYPQGHSYEQYF.

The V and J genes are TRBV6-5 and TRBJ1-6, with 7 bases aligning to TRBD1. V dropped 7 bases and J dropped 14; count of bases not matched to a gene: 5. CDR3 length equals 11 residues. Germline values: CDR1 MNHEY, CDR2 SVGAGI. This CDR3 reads CASTIGGTLHF. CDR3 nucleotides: TGTGCCAGCACTATAGGGGGCACCCTCCACTTT.

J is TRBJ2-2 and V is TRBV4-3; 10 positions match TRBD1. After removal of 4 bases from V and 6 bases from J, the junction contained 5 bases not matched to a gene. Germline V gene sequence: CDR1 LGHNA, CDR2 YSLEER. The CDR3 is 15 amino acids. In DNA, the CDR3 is TGCGCCAGCAGCCCCCAGGACAGGGGGGCCGGGGAGCTGTTTTTT. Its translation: CASSPQDRGAGELFF.

The CDR3 DNA reads as TGTGCCAGCACGGGCGGAGGAGGGCGGACAGATACGCAGTATTTT. The encoded protein is CASTGGGGRTDTQYF. The chain has TRBV5-4 and TRBJ2-3, with TRBD2 as a possible D gene (6 bases). Germline V gene data show CDR1 as SGHNT and CDR2 as YYREEE (reference sequence). The V end was cut by 6 bases, the J end by 3 bases, with 17 bases between. This CDR3 region has 15 residues. Filled out from reference TRBV5-4 and TRBJ2-3, the complete variable domain reads ETGVTQSPTHLIKTRGQQVTLRCSSQSGHNTVSWYQQALGQGPQFIFQYYREEENGRGNFPPRFSGLQFPNYSSELNVNALELDDSALYLCASTGGGGRTDTQYFGPGTRLTVL.

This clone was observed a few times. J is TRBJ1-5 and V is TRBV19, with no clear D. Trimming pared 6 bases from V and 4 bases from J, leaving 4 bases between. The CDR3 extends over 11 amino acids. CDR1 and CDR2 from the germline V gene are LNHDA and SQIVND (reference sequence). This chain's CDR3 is CASSQNQPQHF. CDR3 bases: TGTGCCAGTAGCCAGAATCAGCCCCAGCATTTT.

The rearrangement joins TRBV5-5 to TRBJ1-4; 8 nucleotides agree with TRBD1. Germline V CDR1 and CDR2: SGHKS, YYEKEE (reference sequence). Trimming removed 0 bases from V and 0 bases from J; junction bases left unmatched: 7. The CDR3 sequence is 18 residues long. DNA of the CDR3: TGTGCCAGCAGCTTGGTGTTCAAACAGGGGGCAACTAATGAAAAACTGTTTTTT. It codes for CASSLVFKQGATNEKLFF.

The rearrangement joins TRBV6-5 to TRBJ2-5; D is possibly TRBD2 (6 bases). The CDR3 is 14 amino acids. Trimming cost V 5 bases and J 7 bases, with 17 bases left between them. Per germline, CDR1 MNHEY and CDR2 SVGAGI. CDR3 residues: CASSPGTGGTTQYF. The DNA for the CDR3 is TGTGCCAGCAGTCCCGGGACTGGTGGAACGACCCAGTACTTC.

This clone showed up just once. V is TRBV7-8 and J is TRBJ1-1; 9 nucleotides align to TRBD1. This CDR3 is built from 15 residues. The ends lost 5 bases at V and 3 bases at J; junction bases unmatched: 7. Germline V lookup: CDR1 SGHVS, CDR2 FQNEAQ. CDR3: CASSVTTGGDTEAFF. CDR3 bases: TGTGCCAGCAGCGTCACGACAGGGGGTGACACTGAAGCTTTCTTT.

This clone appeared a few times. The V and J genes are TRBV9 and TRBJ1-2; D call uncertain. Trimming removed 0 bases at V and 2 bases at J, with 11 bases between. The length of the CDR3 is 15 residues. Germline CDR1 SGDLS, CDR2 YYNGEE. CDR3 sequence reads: CASSVESRRNYGYTF. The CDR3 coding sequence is TGTGCCAGCAGCGTAGAATCTCGGAGAAACTATGGCTACACCTTC.

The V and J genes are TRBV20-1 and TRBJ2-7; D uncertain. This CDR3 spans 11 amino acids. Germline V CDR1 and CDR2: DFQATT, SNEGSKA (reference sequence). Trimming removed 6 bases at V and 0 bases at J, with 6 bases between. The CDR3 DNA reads TGCAGTGCGGGCTTCTCCTACGAGCAGTACTTC. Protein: CSAGFSYEQYF.

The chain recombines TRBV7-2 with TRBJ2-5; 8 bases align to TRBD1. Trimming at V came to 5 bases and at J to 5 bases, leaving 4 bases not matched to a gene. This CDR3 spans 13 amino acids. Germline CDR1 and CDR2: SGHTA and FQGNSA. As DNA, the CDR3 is TGTGCCAGCAGCCCAGGGGGCAGGGAGACCCAGTACTTC. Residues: CASSPGGRETQYF.

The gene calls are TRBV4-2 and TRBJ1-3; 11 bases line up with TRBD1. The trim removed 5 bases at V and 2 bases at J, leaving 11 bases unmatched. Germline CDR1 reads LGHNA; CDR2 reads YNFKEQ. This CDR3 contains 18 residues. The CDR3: CASSTPGQGGFPGNTIYF. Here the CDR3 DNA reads TGTGCCAGCAGCACCCCGGGACAGGGGGGATTCCCTGGAAACACCATATATTTT.

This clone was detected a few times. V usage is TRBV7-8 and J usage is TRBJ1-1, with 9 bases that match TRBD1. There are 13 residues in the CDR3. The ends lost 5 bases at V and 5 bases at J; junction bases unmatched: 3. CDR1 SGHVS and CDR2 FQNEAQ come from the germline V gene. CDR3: CASSVTGGTEAFF. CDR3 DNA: TGTGCCAGCAGCGTGACAGGGGGTACTGAAGCTTTCTTT.

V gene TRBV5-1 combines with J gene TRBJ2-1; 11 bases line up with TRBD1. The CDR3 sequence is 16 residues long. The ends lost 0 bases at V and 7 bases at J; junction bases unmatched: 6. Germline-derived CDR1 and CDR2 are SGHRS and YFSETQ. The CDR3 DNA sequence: TGCGCCAGCAGCTTGGACGGGACAGGGGGATGGAATGAGCAGTTCTTC. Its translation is CASSLDGTGGWNEQFF. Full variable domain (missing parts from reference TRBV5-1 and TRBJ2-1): KAGVTQTPRYLIKTRGQQVTLSCSPISGHRSVSWYQQTPGQGLQFLFEYFSETQRNKGNFPGRFSGRQFSNSRSEMNVSTLELGDSALYLCASSLDGTGGWNEQFFGPGTRLTVL.

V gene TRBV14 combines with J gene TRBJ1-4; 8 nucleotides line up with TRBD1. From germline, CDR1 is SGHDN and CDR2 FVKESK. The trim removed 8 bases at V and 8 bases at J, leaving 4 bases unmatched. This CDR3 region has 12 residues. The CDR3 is CASSNRGEKLFF. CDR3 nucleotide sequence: TGTGCCAGCTCAAACAGGGGGGAAAAACTGTTTTTT. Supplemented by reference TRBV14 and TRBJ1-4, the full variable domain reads EAGVTQFPSHSVIEKGQTVTLRCDPISGHDNLYWYRRVMGKEIKFLLHFVKESKQDESGMPNNRFLAERTGGTYSTLKVQPAELEDSGVYFCASSNRGEKLFFGSGTQLSVL.